This T cell receptor beta chain was sequenced for a study of blood T cell repertoires in COVID-19 (TCRdb year 2020). Concerning the study at large: Collaborator samples came from the United States, Italy and Spain and covered acute and convalescent phases of COVID-19. The material from the prospective study consisted of cDNA or gDNA derived from T cells, B-cell-depleted T cells, or PBMCs. Subjects who had been exposed to COVID-19, were actively infected with it, or had recovered from it provided the deeply sampled blood TCRbeta repertoires that made up the dataset. A freely available public database, intended as a resource for researchers studying the immune response to SARS-CoV-2, is where the repertoires were released. The samples were drawn from the first 160 participants of the ongoing ImmuneRACE study and from 1,200 or so subjects provided by 6 global collaborators. A de-identified subject ID, COVID-19 status, age in years and sex were almost always included in the sample metadata. Where available, HLA class I and class II types were taken from metadata supplied by the sample provider and were not determined by assay-based typing. Findings and caveats that apply to the study as a whole: The amount of clinical and demographic metadata varied by source and participant and was provided uncurated.

The immunoSEQ Assay, a bias-controlled multiplex PCR, was used to amplify TCRbeta CDR3 regions from genomic DNA. The original pipeline was this. The number of nucleated cells in each sample was estimated by amplification of reference gene primers within the assay. To quantify the absolute abundance of each unique TCRbeta CDR3 rearrangement, sequence reads were collapsed and filtered. Productive Simpson clonality was computed per sample as the square root of Simpson's diversity index over productive rearrangements. As stored in TCRdb, this immuneACCESS dataset retains in-frame rearrangements with V and J assigned. A fraction of the clones does not appear; measured against another copy, unresolved V genes explain less than half of the discrepancy, and the remainder lacks a known reason. The V and J calls and clone size are taken from that table; D and trimming were inferred from the DNA. The sample table holds some 160,000 clones, of which 65% to 90% were seen once. The ten top clones hold about 1.5% of the sample.

Each collaborating institution followed its own protocols to collect whole blood in K2EDTA tubes. For TCRbeta analysis, collaborator samples were shipped as frozen whole blood, as isolated PBMCs, or as DNA extracted from either sample type. Concerning this clone: The antigen it binds to is not known. No clone much larger than this one lies a single base away; base qualities are absent.

The germline V gene encodes CDR1 MDHEN and CDR2 SYDVKM. Trimming leaves V shorter by 6 bases and J shorter by 4 bases, with the junction holding 5 bases beyond the gene matches. The CDR3 measures 15 amino acids from cysteine to phenylalanine. The kept DNA is CDR3 alone, 45 bases in frame from the first base. This TCR came from a human donor in a cohort sampled during active COVID-19. The sequence is built from TRBV28 and TRBJ1-5; 11 bases in the junction line up with TRBD1. Input material: peripheral blood. The bases read TGTGCCAGCAGCCCGGGGACAGGGGGTAATCAGCCCCAGCATTTT. This is translated as CASSPGTGGNQPQHF.